This T cell receptor (beta chain) was obtained from a study of shared clonotypes between healthy human individuals. Libraries were prepared by immunoSEQ multiplex PCR; TCRdb keeps only in-frame clonotypes and omits some of them. The table includes some 2,000,000 clones, more than 90% detected once. This CDR3 is built from 14 residues. Germline V gives CDR1 SGHAT, CDR2 FQDESV (reference sequence). Trimming took 5 bases from V and 7 from J, leaving 14 bases between them. The TCR comes from a man aged 18 to 29 in good health. Specimen: naive CD4+ T cells sorted from blood. The subset here: CD45RA+ positively selected. J is TRBJ1-4 and V is TRBV11-1; no firm D call. CDR3 protein: CASSIQRSSEKLFF. CDR3 sequence (DNA): TGTGCCAGCAGCATACAGAGGAGCAGTGAAAAACTGTTTTTT.